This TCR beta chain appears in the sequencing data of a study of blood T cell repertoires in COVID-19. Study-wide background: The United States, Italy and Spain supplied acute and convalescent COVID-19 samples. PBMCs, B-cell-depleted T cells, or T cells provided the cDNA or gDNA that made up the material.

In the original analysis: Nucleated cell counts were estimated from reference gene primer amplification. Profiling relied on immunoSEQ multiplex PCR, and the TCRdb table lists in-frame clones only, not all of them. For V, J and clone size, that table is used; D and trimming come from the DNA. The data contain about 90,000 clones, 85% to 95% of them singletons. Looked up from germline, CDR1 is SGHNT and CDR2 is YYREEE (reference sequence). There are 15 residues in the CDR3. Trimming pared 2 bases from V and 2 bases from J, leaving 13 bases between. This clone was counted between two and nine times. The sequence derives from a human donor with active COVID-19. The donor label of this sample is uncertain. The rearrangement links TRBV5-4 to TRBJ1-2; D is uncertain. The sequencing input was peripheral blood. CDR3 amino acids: CASSLWVRRNYGYTF. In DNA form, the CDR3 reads TGTGCCAGCAGCTTATGGGTCAGGAGGAACTATGGCTACACCTTC.